This T cell receptor (beta chain) was obtained from a study of metastatic and nonmetastatic thyroid tumors. This clone turned up a few times. Every patient was untreated before thyroid surgery. This CDR3 has 16 amino acids. Trimming removed 5 bases from V and 5 bases from J; junction bases left unmatched: 12. CDR1 and CDR2 from the germline V gene are MDHEN and SYDVKM. TCRdb re-called clones from the PCR reads using MiXCR. The sample shows approximately 29,000 clones, roughly 15% of them seen only once. Specimen: blood. This clonotype was sampled from a female donor with papillary thyroid cancer or a benign thyroid nodule (not recorded which). Some clones in this sample may be carry-over from other donors' samples. The chain uses TRBV28 and TRBJ1-5, with 7 positions matching TRBD1. CDR3 amino acids: CASSRPTGFADQPQHF. CDR3 nucleotides: TGTGCCAGCAGTCGACCGACAGGGTTTGCGGATCAGCCCCAGCATTTT.